What follows are 5 T cell receptor beta chains derived from one specimen sequenced in a study of cytomegalovirus exposure and HLA in healthy donors. The PCR employed 60 Vbeta primers together with 13 Jbeta primers. Profiled with immunoSEQ multiplex PCR; TCRdb holds only in-frame clones, not every one. In the table there are roughly 20,000 clones, approximately 84% of which are singletons. Sequenced input: PBMCs. These receptors all come from a human donor in good health.

V and J are TRBV7-8 and TRBJ2-7, with TRBD1 identical over 11 bases. J gave up 0 bases and V 6 bases, and 4 bases lay outside the gene matches. This CDR3 has 15 amino acids. Germline CDR1 is SGHVS and CDR2 is FQNEAQ. The CDR3 loop reads CASRRGTGGSYEQYF. CDR3 coding DNA: TGTGCCAGCAGGAGGGGGACAGGGGGCTCCTACGAGCAGTACTTC.

CDR3 region: CASRPSGGIDEQYF. CDR3 DNA: TGTGCCAGCAGACCTAGCGGGGGAATCGACGAGCAGTACTTC. The J gene is TRBJ2-7, the V gene TRBV6-5; TRBD2 aligns across 10 bases. Per germline, CDR1 MNHEY and CDR2 SVGAGI. V gave up 6 bases and J gave up 5 bases; unmatched junction bases: 7. This CDR3 has 14 residues.

The CDR3 here is CSATRGTSNYEQYF. As DNA, the CDR3 is TGCAGCGCCACCCGGGGGACTAGCAACTACGAGCAGTACTTC. The chain combines TRBV29-1 with TRBJ2-7; 9 nucleotides line up with TRBD2. The CDR3 totals 14 residues. Germline assignment: CDR1 SQVTM and CDR2 ANQGSEA. The J segment lost 3 bases and the V segment lost 7 bases, leaving 10 bases of the junction unmatched.

The rearrangement uses TRBV9 and TRBJ1-1, with a tentative D call TRBD1 (6 bases). The V and J ends lost 0 bases and 8 bases respectively, with 11 bases between them. The CDR3 length is 13 residues. Germline V gives CDR1 SGDLS, CDR2 YYNGEE. The CDR3 region has the DNA TGTGCCAGCAGCGTAGTTGGGGGCGTGGAAGCTTTCTTT. Its protein product is CASSVVGGVEAFF.

This clone was seen a few times. The chain uses TRBV6-1 and TRBJ1-4; tentatively, D is TRBD1 (5 bases). This CDR3 is 12 amino acids long. Trimming stripped 2 bases from V and 14 bases from J, with 12 bases between. The germline gives CDR1 MNHNS, CDR2 SASEGT. CDR3 bases: TGTGCCAGCAGTGAACTGACCGCAGGGCTGTTTTTT. This translates into CASSELTAGLFF.